The 17 T cell receptor beta chains below all came from one sample that was sequenced in a study of blood T cells in healthy people across ages. Combining a sample-barcoded 5' primer with a J-beta primer mix, a second PCR ran for roughly 6 to 11 cycles. From the 5' RACE reads, TCRdb called clonotypes with MiXCR, one entry per CDR3 protein. The repertoire holds around 1.5 million distinct CDR3 sequences, with approximately 59% as singletons. Source material: blood. These receptors originate from a man between 18 and 29 years old in good health.

This chain connects TRBV24-1 to TRBJ1-5; unclear D gene. Deletions cut 5 bases from V and 4 bases from J, with 8 bases between. The CDR3 is 13 amino acids. CDR1 KGHDR and CDR2 SFDVKD come from the germline V gene. The DNA for the CDR3 is TGTGCCACCAGTGGTGGGAATAATCAGCCCCAGCATTTT. This codes for CATSGGNNQPQHF.

DNA of the CDR3: TGTGCCAGCAGTGACGTATCGAGCTCCTACAATGAGCAGTTCTTC. Encoded protein: CASSDVSSSYNEQFF. The genes are TRBV6-4 and TRBJ2-1; D is unresolved. V lost 2 bases and J lost 0, with 8 bases in between. The CDR3 is 15 residues long. CDR1 MRHNA and CDR2 SNTAGT come from the germline V gene.

CDR3 DNA: TGTGCCAGCAGTCCCGTCGAGGGCGCAGATACGCAGTATTTT. Encoded protein: CASSPVEGADTQYF. The chain joins TRBV12-3 or TRBV12-4 to TRBJ2-3; TRBD2 is a possible D gene (5 bases). This CDR3 is built from 14 residues. Deletions cut 5 bases from V and 4 bases from J, with 13 bases between.

In its sample, this clonotype was seen many times. V usage is TRBV29-1 and J usage is TRBJ1-1; no firm D call. V was trimmed by 5 bases and J by 2 bases, leaving 0 bases between them. Per germline, CDR1 SQVTM and CDR2 ANQGSEA. The CDR3 has 9 residues. CDR3 residues: CSVNTEAFF. The CDR3 DNA follows: TGCAGCGTTAACACTGAAGCTTTCTTT.

The chain is built from TRBV10-3 and TRBJ2-2, with TRBD1 matching over 10 bases. Looked up from germline, CDR1 is ENHRY and CDR2 is SYGVKD. This CDR3 comprises 16 residues. Trimming took 6 bases from V and 8 from J; bases not matched to a gene: 12. The CDR3 loop is CAISVGQGMGSGELFF. The CDR3 DNA reads as TGTGCCATCAGCGTGGGACAGGGGATGGGCTCGGGGGAGCTGTTTTTT.

The chain is built from TRBV3-1 and TRBJ1-4; D is perhaps TRBD1 (5 bases). This CDR3 contains 14 residues. Germline loops: CDR1 LGHDT, CDR2 YNNKEL (reference sequence). The germline V and J ends were trimmed by 10 bases and 4 bases, with 16 bases remaining between them. CDR3 residues: CATNSGTGNEKLFF. In DNA, the CDR3 is TGTGCCACAAATTCCGGGACCGGTAATGAAAAACTGTTTTTT.

The chain has TRBV7-2 and TRBJ2-3, with TRBD2 matching over 7 bases. Germline lookup yields CDR1 SGHTA and CDR2 FQGNSA. CDR3 length: 15 amino acids. The V gene end was trimmed by 0 bases and the J gene end by 4 bases; junction bases not matched to a gene: 4. The CDR3 bases are TGTGCCAGCAGCTTAGCTGGGACTAAGGCAGATACGCAGTATTTT. Protein: CASSLAGTKADTQYF. The entire variable domain, with the rest obtained from reference TRBV7-2 and TRBJ2-3, is as follows: GAGVSQSPSNKVTEKGKDVELRCDPISGHTALYWYRQSLGQGLEFLIYFQGNSAPDKSGLPSDRFSAERTGGSVSTLTIQRTQQEDSAVYLCASSLAGTKADTQYFGPGTRLTVL.

The chain is built from TRBV20-1 and TRBJ2-7; no clear D gene. The last part of the DNA fits TRBJ2-5 better; the J call may be wrong. Germline CDR1 and CDR2: DFQATT and SNEGSKA (reference sequence). The CDR3 is 15 residues long. The CDR3, as DNA: TGCAGTGCTAGACCGCTGACCTTTCATACGGAGACCCAGTACTTC. Translation: CSARPLTFHTETQYF.

The chain recombines TRBV5-1 with TRBJ2-5; 8 bases are shared with TRBD1. Germline V gene lookup returns CDR1 SGHRS and CDR2 YFSETQ. CDR3 length: 15 residues. V lost 4 bases and J lost 1; bases outside the gene matches: 6. The CDR3 coding sequence is TGCGCCAGCAGCGTCGGACAGGGTCCCCAAGAGACCCAGTACTTC. This codes for CASSVGQGPQETQYF.

The gene calls are TRBV12-3 or TRBV12-4 and TRBJ2-7; 8 bases match TRBD1. CDR3 length: 17 residues. V lost 2 bases, J lost 1 base, and 10 bases stayed unmatched. This CDR3 reads CASSLWFGTGGSYEQYF. CDR3 nucleotides: TGTGCCAGCAGTTTATGGTTTGGGACAGGTGGTTCCTACGAGCAGTACTTC.

This clonotype occurred once. V is TRBV4-2 and J is TRBJ2-1; D ambiguous. The CDR3 is made up of 14 amino acids. The germline V and J ends were trimmed by 0 bases and 4 bases, with 7 bases remaining between them. The V gene's germline CDR1 is LGHNA and CDR2 YNFKEQ. The CDR3 sequence: CASSQESEYNEQFF. CDR3 nucleotides: TGTGCCAGCAGCCAAGAATCCGAGTACAATGAGCAGTTCTTC.

This clonotype was seen just once. The gene calls are TRBV5-1 and TRBJ1-2; a possible D gene is TRBD1 (5 bases). V was pared by 5 bases and J by 2 bases, with 22 bases between. The CDR3 has 17 residues. CDR1 and CDR2 from the germline V gene are SGHRS and YFSETQ. This CDR3 is CASSSDSFRDKNYGYTF. The CDR3 DNA is TGCGCCAGCAGTTCAGACAGTTTCCGAGATAAGAACTATGGCTACACCTTC.

This clonotype was picked up a small number of times. The chain employs TRBV20-1 and TRBJ2-5; tentative D call: TRBD2 (5 bases). Trimming pared 3 bases from V and 3 bases from J, leaving 5 bases between. CDR3 length: 11 amino acids. Germline lookup yields CDR1 DFQATT and CDR2 SNEGSKA (reference sequence). The DNA of the CDR3 is TGCAGTGCTAGGGAGGAAGAGACCCAGTACTTC. Its translation is CSAREEETQYF.

This clonotype was observed a single time. The chain has TRBV6-2 or TRBV6-3 and TRBJ2-1; D uncertain. This CDR3 is 11 amino acids long. Trimming shortened V by 6 bases and J by 12 bases, and 12 bases separated the two germline ends. Per the germline V gene, CDR1 is MNHEY and CDR2 is SVGEGT. The CDR3 sequence is CASRVVSGQFF. As DNA, the CDR3 is TGTGCCAGCAGGGTGGTTTCTGGGCAGTTCTTC.

This rearrangement joins TRBV28 to TRBJ1-6; D is ambiguous. Germline loops: CDR1 MDHEN, CDR2 SYDVKM. The CDR3 covers 15 residues. The ends were cut back, 6 bases at V and 6 bases at J, with 15 bases in the middle. The CDR3 region is CASRSWAVANSPLHF. For the CDR3, the DNA is TGTGCCAGCAGAAGTTGGGCCGTCGCTAATTCACCCCTCCACTTT.

This clonotype has a handful of counts. This sequence joins TRBV28 and TRBJ1-4, with a possible D match to TRBD1 (6 bases). The CDR3 is 15 amino acids. Germline V gene sequence: CDR1 MDHEN, CDR2 SYDVKM. V shed 5 bases and J shed 5 bases, with 15 bases lying between them. CDR3 DNA: TGTGCCAGCAGTACCCACAGGGACGGAAATGAAAAACTGTTTTTT. This translates into CASSTHRDGNEKLFF.

The V and J genes are TRBV29-1 and TRBJ2-5; D remains ambiguous. The CDR3 is made up of 8 amino acids. CDR1 and CDR2 (germline): SQVTM, ANQGSEA. Trimming shortened V by 2 bases and J by 13 bases, and 5 bases separated the two germline ends. CDR3 nucleotides: TGCAGCGTTGAACGGGCGTACTTC. This sequence encodes CSVERAYF.